This passage covers 3 T cell receptor beta chains from one sample sequenced in a study of blood T cell repertoires in COVID-19. Using immunoSEQ multiplex PCR, the repertoire was profiled, and TCRdb retains in-frame clones only, with some absent. This sample has 210,000 or so clones, with around 85% found just once. The sample consisted of peripheral blood. All receptors derive from a middle-aged man who had recovered from COVID-19.

The chain uses TRBV5-4 and TRBJ2-3; 10 nucleotides agree with TRBD2. This CDR3 spans 15 amino acids. The ends lost 5 bases at V and 2 bases at J; junction bases unmatched: 5. From germline, CDR1 is SGHNT and CDR2 YYREEE (reference sequence). Here the CDR3 reads CASSPTSGDTDTQYF. In DNA, the CDR3 is TGTGCCAGCAGTCCAACTAGCGGGGACACAGATACGCAGTATTTT.

The chain couples TRBV9 to TRBJ2-3; D gene unclear. This CDR3 region has 12 residues. CDR1 is SGDLS and CDR2 is YYNGEE in the germline V gene. V lost 3 bases, J lost 6 bases, and 8 bases lay in between. In DNA form, the CDR3 reads TGTGCCAGCAGCGCCAACCAGGATACGCAGTATTTT. It codes for CASSANQDTQYF.

The chain employs TRBV11-2 and TRBJ2-3; TRBD2 is a possible D gene (6 bases). The germline V gene has CDR1 SGHAT and CDR2 FQNNGV. V was pared by 0 bases and J by 0 bases, with 13 bases between. CDR3 length equals 17 residues. The CDR3 sequence: CASSLDGAGISTDTQYF. As DNA, the CDR3 is TGTGCCAGCAGCTTAGACGGCGCGGGAATTAGCACAGATACGCAGTATTTT.